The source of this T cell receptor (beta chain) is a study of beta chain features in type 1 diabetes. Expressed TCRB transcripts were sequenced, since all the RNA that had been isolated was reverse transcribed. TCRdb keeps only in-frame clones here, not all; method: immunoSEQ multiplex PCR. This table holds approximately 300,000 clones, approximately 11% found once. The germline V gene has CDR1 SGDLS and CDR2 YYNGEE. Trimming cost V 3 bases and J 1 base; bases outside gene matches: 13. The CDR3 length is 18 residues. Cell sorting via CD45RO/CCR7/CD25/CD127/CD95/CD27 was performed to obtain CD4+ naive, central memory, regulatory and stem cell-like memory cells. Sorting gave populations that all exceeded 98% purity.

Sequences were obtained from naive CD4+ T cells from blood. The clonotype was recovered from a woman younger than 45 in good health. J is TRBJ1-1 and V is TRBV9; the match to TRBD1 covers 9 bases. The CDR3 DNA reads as TGTGCCAGCAGCGCCAACCCGGGGACAGGGCCACAGAACACTGAAGCTTTCTTT. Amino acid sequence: CASSANPGTGPQNTEAFF. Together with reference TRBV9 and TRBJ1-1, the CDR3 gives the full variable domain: DSGVTQTPKHLITATGQRVTLRCSPRSGDLSVYWYQQSLDQGLQFLIQYYNGEERAKGNILERFSAQQFPDLHSELNLSSLELGDSALYFCASSANPGTGPQNTEAFFGQGTRLTVV.